The clone carrying this T cell receptor (beta chain) was found many times. Its cognate antigen is unknown. This record comes from a study of T cells after yellow fever vaccination. Study-wide background: Researchers used SMART-Seq v4 Ultra Low Input to prepare fractions that had low cell numbers. Study findings and constraints: High-abundance clonotypes from the bulk population could contaminate FACS-sorted repertoires. The booster response re-showed most primary clones: approximately 95% CD4, around 90% CD8.

Germline lookup yields CDR1 WNHNN and CDR2 SYGVQD (reference sequence). V was cut by 2 bases and J by 2 bases, with 7 bases left in between. CDR3 size: 13 residues. Researchers made TCR cDNA using 5'RACE template switching, and this step added a universal primer site and UMIs. TCRdb fed the 5' RACE reads into MiXCR, producing one record per CDR3 protein. The sample shows about 320,000 distinct CDR3 sequences, around 4.5% of them seen only once. The sequences come from PBMCs, collected 15 days after the yellow fever booster vaccination. This rearrangement joins TRBV10-1 to TRBJ2-7; no definite D call. This receptor was obtained from a man aged 18 to 35 who received the YFV17D yellow fever vaccine. This CDR3 is CASSELGAYEQYF. DNA of the CDR3: TGCGCCAGCAGTGAGCTCGGTGCCTACGAGCAGTACTTC.